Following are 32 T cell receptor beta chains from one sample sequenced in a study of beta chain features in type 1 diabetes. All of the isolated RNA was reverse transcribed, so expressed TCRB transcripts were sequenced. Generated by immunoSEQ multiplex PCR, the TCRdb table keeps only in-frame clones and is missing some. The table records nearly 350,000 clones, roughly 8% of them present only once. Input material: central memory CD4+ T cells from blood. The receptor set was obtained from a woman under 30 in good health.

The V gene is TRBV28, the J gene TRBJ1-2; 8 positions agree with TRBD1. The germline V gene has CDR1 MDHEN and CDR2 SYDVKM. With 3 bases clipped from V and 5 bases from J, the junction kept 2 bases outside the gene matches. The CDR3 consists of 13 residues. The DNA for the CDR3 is TGTGCCAGCAGTTTGGACAGGGCTTATGGCTACACCTTC. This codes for CASSLDRAYGYTF.

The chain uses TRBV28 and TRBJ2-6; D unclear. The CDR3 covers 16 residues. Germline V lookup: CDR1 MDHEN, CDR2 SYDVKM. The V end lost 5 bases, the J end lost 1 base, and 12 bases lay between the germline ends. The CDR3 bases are TGTGCCAGCAGTCCCCCGACCGAGTCTGGGGCCAACGTCCTGACTTTC. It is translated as CASSPPTESGANVLTF.

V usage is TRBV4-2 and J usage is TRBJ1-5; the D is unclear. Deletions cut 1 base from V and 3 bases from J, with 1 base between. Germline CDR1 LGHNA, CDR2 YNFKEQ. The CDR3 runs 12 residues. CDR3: CASSQVNQPQHF. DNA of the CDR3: TGTGCCAGCAGCCAAGTCAATCAGCCCCAGCATTTT.

CDR3 protein: CASSRTTYNEQFF. The CDR3, as DNA: TGTGCCAGCAGCCGGACAACCTACAATGAGCAGTTCTTC. The chain is built from TRBV11-2 and TRBJ2-1, with D perhaps TRBD1 (5 bases). This CDR3 spans 13 amino acids. With 5 bases removed from V and 2 bases from J, the gap between germline ends came to 7 bases. Germline loops: CDR1 SGHAT, CDR2 FQNNGV.

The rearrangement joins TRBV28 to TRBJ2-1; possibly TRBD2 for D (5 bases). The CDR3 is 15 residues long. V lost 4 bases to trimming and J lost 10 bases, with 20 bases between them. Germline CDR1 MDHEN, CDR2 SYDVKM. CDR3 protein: CASSSRAQASSEQFF. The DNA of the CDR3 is TGTGCCAGCAGTTCGCGGGCTCAAGCTTCGAGCGAGCAGTTCTTC.

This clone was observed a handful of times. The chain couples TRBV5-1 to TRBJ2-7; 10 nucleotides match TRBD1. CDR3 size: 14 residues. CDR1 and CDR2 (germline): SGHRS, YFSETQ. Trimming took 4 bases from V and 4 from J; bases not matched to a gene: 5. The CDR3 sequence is CASSPTGGFYEQYF. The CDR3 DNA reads TGCGCCAGCAGCCCGACAGGGGGCTTTTACGAGCAGTACTTC.

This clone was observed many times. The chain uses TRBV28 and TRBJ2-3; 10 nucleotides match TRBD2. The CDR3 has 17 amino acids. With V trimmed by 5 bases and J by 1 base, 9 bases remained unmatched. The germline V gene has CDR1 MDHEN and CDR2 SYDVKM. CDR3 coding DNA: TGTGCCAGCAGTGAAAACTTCGGGACTAGCGGCACAGATACGCAGTATTTT. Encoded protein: CASSENFGTSGTDTQYF.

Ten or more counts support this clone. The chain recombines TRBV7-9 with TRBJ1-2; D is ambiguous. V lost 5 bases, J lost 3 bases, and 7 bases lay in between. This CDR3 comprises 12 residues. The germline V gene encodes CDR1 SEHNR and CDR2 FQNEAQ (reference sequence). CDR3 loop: CASSRNDYGYTF. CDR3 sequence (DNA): TGTGCCAGCAGCCGTAACGACTATGGCTACACCTTC.

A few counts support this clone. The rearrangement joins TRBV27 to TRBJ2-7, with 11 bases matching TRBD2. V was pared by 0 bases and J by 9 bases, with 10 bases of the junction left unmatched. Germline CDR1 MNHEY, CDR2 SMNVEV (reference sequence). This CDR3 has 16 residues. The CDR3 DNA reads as TGTGCCAGCAGTTTATCGCTCTCGACTAGCGGGATTGTGCAGTACTTC. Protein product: CASSLSLSTSGIVQYF.

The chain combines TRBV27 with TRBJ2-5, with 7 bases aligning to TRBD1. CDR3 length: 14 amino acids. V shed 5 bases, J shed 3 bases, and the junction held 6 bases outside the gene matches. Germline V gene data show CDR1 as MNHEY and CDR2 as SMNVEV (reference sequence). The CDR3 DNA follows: TGTGCCAGCAGTCCAAGGGACAGTAAAGAGACCCAGTACTTC. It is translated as CASSPRDSKETQYF.

CDR3 loop: CASKTRGPFYEQYF. DNA for the CDR3: TGTGCCAGCAAAACGAGGGGCCCATTCTACGAGCAGTACTTC. The chain couples TRBV2 to TRBJ2-7, with D possibly being TRBD1 or TRBD2 (5 bases each). CDR3 length equals 14 residues. Germline V gene lookup returns CDR1 SNHLY and CDR2 FYNNEI. V was clipped by 7 bases and J by 3 bases, with 16 bases between them.

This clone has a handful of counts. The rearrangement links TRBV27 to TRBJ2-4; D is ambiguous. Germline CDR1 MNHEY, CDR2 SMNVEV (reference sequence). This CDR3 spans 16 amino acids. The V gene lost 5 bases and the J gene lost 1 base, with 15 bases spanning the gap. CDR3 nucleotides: TGTGCCAGCAGTCCAAATTCCCCTACGGCCAAAAACATTCAGTACTTC. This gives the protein CASSPNSPTAKNIQYF.

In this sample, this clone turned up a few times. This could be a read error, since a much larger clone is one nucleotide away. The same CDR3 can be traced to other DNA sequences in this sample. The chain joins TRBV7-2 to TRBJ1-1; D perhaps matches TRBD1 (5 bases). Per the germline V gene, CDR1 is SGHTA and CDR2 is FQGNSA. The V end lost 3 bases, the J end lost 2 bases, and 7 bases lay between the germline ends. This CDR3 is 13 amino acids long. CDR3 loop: CASSFQGNTEAFF. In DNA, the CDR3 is TGTGCCAGCAGCTTTCAGGGAAACACTGAAGCTTTCTTT.

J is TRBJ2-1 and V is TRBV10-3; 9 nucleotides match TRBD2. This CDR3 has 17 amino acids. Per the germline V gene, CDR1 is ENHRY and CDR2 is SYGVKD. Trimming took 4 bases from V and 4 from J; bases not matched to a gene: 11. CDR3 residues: CAISVRAGGRNYNEQFF. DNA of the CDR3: TGTGCCATCAGTGTAAGAGCGGGAGGACGAAATTACAATGAGCAGTTCTTC.

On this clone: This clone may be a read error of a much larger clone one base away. The CDR3 DNA sequence: TGTGCCAGCAGCTTCATGAACACCGGGGAGCTGTTTTTT. As protein: CASSFMNTGELFF. V is TRBV7-9 and J is TRBJ2-2; D ambiguous. The CDR3 contains 13 residues. V was clipped by 3 bases and J by 1 base, with 3 bases between them. The germline V gene encodes CDR1 SEHNR and CDR2 FQNEAQ (reference sequence). Full variable domain (rest looked up from reference TRBV7-9 and TRBJ2-2): DTGVSQNPRHKITKRGQNVTFRCDPISEHNRLYWYRQTLGQGPEFLTYFQNEAQLEKSRLLSDRFSAERPKGSFSTLEIQRTEQGDSAMYLCASSFMNTGELFFGEGSRLTVL.

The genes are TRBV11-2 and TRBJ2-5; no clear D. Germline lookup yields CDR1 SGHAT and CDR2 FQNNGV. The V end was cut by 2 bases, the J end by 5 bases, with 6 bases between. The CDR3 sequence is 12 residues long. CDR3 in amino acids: CASSLLRETQYF. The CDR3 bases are TGTGCCAGCAGCTTATTAAGGGAGACCCAGTACTTC. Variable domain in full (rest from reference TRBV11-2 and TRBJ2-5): EAGVAQSPRYKIIEKRQSVAFWCNPISGHATLYWYQQILGQGPKLLIQFQNNGVVDDSQLPKDRFSAERLKGVDSTLKIQPAKLEDSAVYLCASSLLRETQYFGPGTRLLVL.

The CDR3 spells CASSLVPRGGTDTQYF. CDR3 DNA sequence: TGTGCCAGCAGCTTAGTCCCCCGGGGTGGGACGGATACGCAGTATTTT. The rearrangement joins TRBV7-2 to TRBJ2-3; the D gene could be TRBD1 or TRBD2 (5 bases each). Trimming removed 1 base from V and 6 bases from J, with 17 bases in between. CDR1 is SGHTA and CDR2 is FQGNSA in the germline V gene. This CDR3 contains 16 residues.

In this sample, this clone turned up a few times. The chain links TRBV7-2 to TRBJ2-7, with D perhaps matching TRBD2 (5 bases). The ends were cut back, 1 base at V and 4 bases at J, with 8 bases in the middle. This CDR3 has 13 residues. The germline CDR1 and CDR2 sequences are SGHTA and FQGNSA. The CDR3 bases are TGTGCCAGCAGCTTAGATCCGGGGTACGAGCAGTACTTC. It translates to CASSLDPGYEQYF.

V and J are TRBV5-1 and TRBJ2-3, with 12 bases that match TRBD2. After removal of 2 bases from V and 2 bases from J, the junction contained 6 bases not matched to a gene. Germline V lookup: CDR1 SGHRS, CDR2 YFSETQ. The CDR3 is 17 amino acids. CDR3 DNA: TGCGCCAGCAGCTTACTAGCGGGAGGAATATCCACAGATACGCAGTATTTT. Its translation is CASSLLAGGISTDTQYF. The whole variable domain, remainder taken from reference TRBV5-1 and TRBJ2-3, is KAGVTQTPRYLIKTRGQQVTLSCSPISGHRSVSWYQQTPGQGLQFLFEYFSETQRNKGNFPGRFSGRQFSNSRSEMNVSTLELGDSALYLCASSLLAGGISTDTQYFGPGTRLTVL.

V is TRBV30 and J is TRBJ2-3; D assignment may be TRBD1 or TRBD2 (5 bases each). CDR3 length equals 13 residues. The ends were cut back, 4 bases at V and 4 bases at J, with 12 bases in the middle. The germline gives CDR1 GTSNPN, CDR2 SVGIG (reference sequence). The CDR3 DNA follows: TGTGCCTGGAACTGGGGGAAGCCAGATACGCAGTATTTT. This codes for CAWNWGKPDTQYF.

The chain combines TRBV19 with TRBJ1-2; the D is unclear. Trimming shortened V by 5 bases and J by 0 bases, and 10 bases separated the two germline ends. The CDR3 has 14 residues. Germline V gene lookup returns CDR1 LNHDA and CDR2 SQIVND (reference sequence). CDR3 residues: CASSPTTSNYGYTF. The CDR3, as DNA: TGTGCCAGTAGTCCCACGACATCTAACTATGGCTACACCTTC.

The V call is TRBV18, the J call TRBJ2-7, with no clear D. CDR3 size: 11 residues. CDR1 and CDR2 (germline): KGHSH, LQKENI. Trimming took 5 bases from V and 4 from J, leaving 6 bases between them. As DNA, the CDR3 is TGTGCCAGCTCAGGCGAATACGAGCAGTACTTC. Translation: CASSGEYEQYF. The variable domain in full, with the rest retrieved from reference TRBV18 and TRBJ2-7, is NAGVMQNPRHLVRRRGQEARLRCSPMKGHSHVYWYRQLPEEGLKFMVYLQKENIIDESGMPKERFSAEFPKEGPSILRIQQVVRGDSAAYFCASSGEYEQYFGPGTRLTVT.

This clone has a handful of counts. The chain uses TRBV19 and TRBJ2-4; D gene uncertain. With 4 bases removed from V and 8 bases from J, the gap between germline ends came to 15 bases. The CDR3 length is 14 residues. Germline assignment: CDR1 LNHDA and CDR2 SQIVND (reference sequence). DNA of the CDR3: TGTGCCAGTAGTAGTGACTCACGGATGGACATTCAGTACTTC. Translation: CASSSDSRMDIQYF.

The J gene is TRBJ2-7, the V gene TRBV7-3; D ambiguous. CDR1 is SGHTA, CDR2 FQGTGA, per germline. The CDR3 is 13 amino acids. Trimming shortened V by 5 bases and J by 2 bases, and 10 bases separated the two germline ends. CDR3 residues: CASSPFKAYEQYF. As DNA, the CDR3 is TGTGCCAGCAGCCCATTTAAGGCCTACGAGCAGTACTTC.

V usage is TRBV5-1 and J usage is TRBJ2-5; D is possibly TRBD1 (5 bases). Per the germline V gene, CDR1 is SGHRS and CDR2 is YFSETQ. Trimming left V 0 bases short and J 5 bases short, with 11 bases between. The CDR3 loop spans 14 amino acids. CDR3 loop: CASSLASGLETQYF. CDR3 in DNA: TGCGCCAGCAGCTTGGCCTCAGGGTTGGAGACCCAGTACTTC.

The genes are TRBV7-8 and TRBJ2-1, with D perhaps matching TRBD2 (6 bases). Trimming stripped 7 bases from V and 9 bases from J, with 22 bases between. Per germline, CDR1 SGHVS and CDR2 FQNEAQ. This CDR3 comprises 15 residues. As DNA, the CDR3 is TGTGCCAGCACCTCTCTCCCGGGGCTGGGGGGTGAGCAGTTCTTC. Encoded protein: CASTSLPGLGGEQFF.

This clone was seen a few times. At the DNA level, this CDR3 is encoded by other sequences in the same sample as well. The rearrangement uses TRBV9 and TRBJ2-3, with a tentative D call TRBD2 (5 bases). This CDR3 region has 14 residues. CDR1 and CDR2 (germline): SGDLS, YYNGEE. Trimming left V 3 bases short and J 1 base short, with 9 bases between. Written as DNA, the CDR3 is TGTGCCAGCAGCGGCCCCGGGGGCACAGATACGCAGTATTTT. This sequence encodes CASSGPGGTDTQYF.

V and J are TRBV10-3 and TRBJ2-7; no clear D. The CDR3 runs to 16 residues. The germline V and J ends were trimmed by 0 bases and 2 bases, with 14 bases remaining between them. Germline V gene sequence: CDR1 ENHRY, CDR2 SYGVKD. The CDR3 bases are TGTGCCATCAGTGAGTCGAGCCTGCGTGGGGCCTACGAGCAGTACTTC. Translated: CAISESSLRGAYEQYF.

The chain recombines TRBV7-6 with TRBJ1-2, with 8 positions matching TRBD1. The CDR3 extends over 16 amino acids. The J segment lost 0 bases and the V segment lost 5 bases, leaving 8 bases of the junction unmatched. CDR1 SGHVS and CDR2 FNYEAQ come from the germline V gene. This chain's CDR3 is CASSPGQGRTNYGYTF. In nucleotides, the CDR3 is TGTGCCAGCAGCCCTGGACAGGGACGAACTAACTATGGCTACACCTTC.

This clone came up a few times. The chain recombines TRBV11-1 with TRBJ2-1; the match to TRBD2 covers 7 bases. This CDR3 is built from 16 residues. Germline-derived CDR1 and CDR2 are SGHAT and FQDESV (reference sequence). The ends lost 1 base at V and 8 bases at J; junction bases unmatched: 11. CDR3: CASSLETSGGRHEQFF. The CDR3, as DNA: TGTGCCAGCAGCTTAGAAACGTCGGGAGGCCGGCATGAGCAGTTCTTC.

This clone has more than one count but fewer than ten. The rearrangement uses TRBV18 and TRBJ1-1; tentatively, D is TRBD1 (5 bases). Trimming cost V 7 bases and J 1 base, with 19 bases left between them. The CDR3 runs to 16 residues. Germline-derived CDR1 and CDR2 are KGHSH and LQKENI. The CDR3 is CASLGGWGIGNTEAFF. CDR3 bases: TGTGCCAGCTTAGGAGGATGGGGCATCGGGAACACTGAAGCTTTCTTT.

CDR3 DNA sequence: TGTGCCAGCAGCGGACACAGGGTTCAGGAGACCCAGTACTTC. Residues: CASSGHRVQETQYF. This chain links TRBV7-2 with TRBJ2-5; D may be TRBD1 (6 bases). The germline V and J ends were trimmed by 5 bases and 5 bases, with 15 bases remaining between them. Per germline, CDR1 SGHTA and CDR2 FQGNSA. This CDR3 has 14 residues.